One sample yielded the 25 T cell receptor beta chains listed below, sequenced in a study of blood T cell repertoires in COVID-19. Generated by immunoSEQ multiplex PCR, the TCRdb table keeps only in-frame clones and is missing some. The sample records just over 300,000 clones, around 92% being singletons. Sequenced: peripheral blood. These receptors were collected from a woman younger than 45 with COVID-19, enrolled during active disease.

The genes are TRBV18 and TRBJ2-7; 8 nucleotides line up with TRBD1. The V and J ends lost 2 bases and 3 bases, in that order; junction bases with no gene match: 9. This CDR3 has 16 amino acids. Germline lookup yields CDR1 KGHSH and CDR2 LQKENI. The CDR3 sequence is CASSPGRTGNIYEQYF. For the CDR3, the DNA is TGTGCCAGCTCACCAGGAAGGACAGGGAACATCTACGAGCAGTACTTC. Using reference TRBV18 and TRBJ2-7 for the parts outside the CDR3, the full variable domain is NAGVMQNPRHLVRRRGQEARLRCSPMKGHSHVYWYRQLPEEGLKFMVYLQKENIIDESGMPKERFSAEFPKEGPSILRIQQVVRGDSAAYFCASSPGRTGNIYEQYFGPGTRLTVT.

The chain has TRBV18 and TRBJ1-1, with TRBD1 matching over 7 bases. Trimming cost V 6 bases and J 2 bases; bases outside gene matches: 6. The CDR3 sequence is 14 residues long. Germline V lookup: CDR1 KGHSH, CDR2 LQKENI. CDR3 nucleotides: TGTGCCAGCTCCACAGGGGCTGGAAACACTGAAGCTTTCTTT. It encodes CASSTGAGNTEAFF.

The rearrangement links TRBV2 to TRBJ1-3, with no clear D. Germline V lookup: CDR1 SNHLY, CDR2 FYNNEI. CDR3 length equals 13 residues. V was shortened by 9 bases and J by 2 bases, with 11 bases between the two germline ends. CDR3 in DNA: TGTGCCAGACAGACCTCCACTGGAAACACCATATATTTT. This gives the protein CARQTSTGNTIYF. The full variable domain, its missing parts supplied by reference TRBV2 and TRBJ1-3, is EPEVTQTPSHQVTQMGQEVILRCVPISNHLYFYWYRQILGQKVEFLVSFYNNEISEKSEIFDDQFSVERPDGSNFTLKIRSTKLEDSAMYFCARQTSTGNTIYFGEGSWLTVV.

V gene TRBV7-9 combines with J gene TRBJ1-5; no clear D. Germline lookup yields CDR1 SEHNR and CDR2 FQNEAQ (reference sequence). Trimming shortened V by 3 bases and J by 4 bases, and 4 bases separated the two germline ends. The CDR3 is 12 residues long. Here the CDR3 reads CASSFRNQPQHF. For the CDR3, the DNA is TGTGCCAGCAGCTTCCGTAATCAGCCCCAGCATTTT. Full variable domain (rest looked up from reference TRBV7-9 and TRBJ1-5): DTGVSQNPRHKITKRGQNVTFRCDPISEHNRLYWYRQTLGQGPEFLTYFQNEAQLEKSRLLSDRFSAERPKGSFSTLEIQRTEQGDSAMYLCASSFRNQPQHFGDGTRLSIL.

The rearrangement uses TRBV2 and TRBJ2-2, with a weak D call TRBD2 (6 bases). This CDR3 is 15 amino acids long. In germline, CDR1 is SNHLY, CDR2 FYNNEI. V dropped 6 bases and J dropped 1 base, with 12 bases sitting between them. Here the CDR3 DNA reads TGTGCCAGCAGATCGGGACTGGGGAACACCGGGGAGCTGTTTTTT. It specifies CASRSGLGNTGELFF.

The rearrangement joins TRBV6-5 to TRBJ1-2; a weak D match, TRBD1 (6 bases). V was trimmed by 4 bases and J by 5 bases, leaving 14 bases between them. The CDR3 extends over 14 amino acids. CDR1 is MNHEY and CDR2 is SVGAGI in the germline V gene. CDR3 region: CASSWGQGMYGYTF. The CDR3 coding sequence is TGTGCCAGCAGTTGGGGACAAGGAATGTATGGCTACACCTTC.

The rearrangement joins TRBV11-2 to TRBJ1-3; 7 bases match TRBD1. Germline V gene sequence: CDR1 SGHAT, CDR2 FQNNGV. The CDR3 runs to 18 residues. The V segment lost 1 base and the J segment 2 bases; nucleotides outside the gene matches: 11. CDR3: CASSLAFLSTGAGNTIYF. CDR3 nucleotide sequence: TGTGCCAGCAGCTTAGCTTTTTTGTCTACAGGGGCTGGAAACACCATATATTTT.

This clone was counted once. The chain carries TRBV5-5 and TRBJ2-2, with D maybe TRBD2 (6 bases). This CDR3 has 17 residues. The germline V gene has CDR1 SGHKS and CDR2 YYEKEE (reference sequence). With 4 bases removed from V and 2 bases from J, the gap between germline ends came to 18 bases. The CDR3 region is CASSTKTGTLNTGELFF. In nucleotides, the CDR3 is TGTGCCAGCAGCACAAAAACCGGGACTTTAAACACCGGGGAGCTGTTTTTT.

J is TRBJ2-5 and V is TRBV9; possible D gene TRBD1, 6 bases. Germline V gene sequence: CDR1 SGDLS, CDR2 YYNGEE. V was clipped by 0 bases and J by 5 bases, with 11 bases between them. The CDR3 spans 14 residues. CDR3 sequence (DNA): TGTGCCAGCAGCGTAGGGAGACAGGAGGAGACCCAGTACTTC. It specifies CASSVGRQEETQYF.

The chain has TRBV5-6 and TRBJ2-7; TRBD2 matches at 8 bases. From germline, CDR1 is SGHDT and CDR2 YYEEEE. The ends lost 0 bases at V and 4 bases at J; junction bases unmatched: 6. This CDR3 spans 15 amino acids. The CDR3 nucleotides read TGTGCCAGCAGCTTGGCCGGTAGCGGGGCTTACGAGCAGTACTTC. Translated: CASSLAGSGAYEQYF.

V usage is TRBV9 and J usage is TRBJ2-5; perhaps TRBD1 as D (5 bases). The CDR3 runs to 14 residues. Between the trimmed V and J ends, which lost 0 bases and 6 bases, there was a span of 12 bases. Germline CDR1 is SGDLS and CDR2 is YYNGEE. The CDR3 protein is CASSVAGIGQTQYF. The CDR3 DNA follows: TGTGCCAGCAGCGTAGCAGGGATCGGGCAGACCCAGTACTTC.

The V and J genes are TRBV5-6 and TRBJ1-1; 11 bases align to TRBD1. V dropped 4 bases and J dropped 4; count of bases not matched to a gene: 0. CDR3 length: 13 amino acids. Germline assignment: CDR1 SGHDT and CDR2 YYEEEE. CDR3 in DNA: TGTGCCAGCAGCGGGACAGGGGGCACTGAAGCTTTCTTT. Residues: CASSGTGGTEAFF.

This chain connects TRBV24-1 to TRBJ1-2, with D unresolved. The germline V gene encodes CDR1 KGHDR and CDR2 SFDVKD. Trimming took 6 bases from V and 6 from J, leaving 7 bases between them. CDR3 length: 11 residues. The CDR3 coding sequence is TGTGCCACCAGTAACGGTAATGGCTACACCTTC. It is translated as CATSNGNGYTF.

This clone was recorded many times. V is TRBV23-1 and J is TRBJ1-1, with D uncertain. TRBV23-1 is an open reading frame whose function is uncertain. Trimming left V 2 bases short and J 10 bases short, with 14 bases between. This CDR3 is built from 13 residues. CDR3 region: CASSQRLSGVAFF. The CDR3 DNA is TGCGCCAGCAGTCAAAGATTAAGCGGGGTAGCTTTCTTT.

This clone was picked up one time. The chain links TRBV4-1 to TRBJ1-2; 11 nucleotides agree with TRBD1. The CDR3 covers 14 residues. Germline V lookup: CDR1 MGHRA, CDR2 YSYEKL. V gave up 4 bases and J gave up 5 bases; unmatched junction bases: 3. The CDR3 sequence: CASSRGDRGYGYTF. CDR3 DNA: TGCGCCAGCAGCCGTGGGGACAGGGGGTATGGCTACACCTTC.

The chain combines TRBV6-2 or TRBV6-3 with TRBJ2-3; TRBD2 matches 11 bases. The CDR3 has 15 residues. Germline values: CDR1 MNHEY, CDR2 SVGEGT. V trimming: 6 bases; J trimming: 6 bases; junction bases outside the gene matches: 8. In nucleotides, the CDR3 is TGTGCCAGCAGCTCCTTTAGCGGGGGGGCGGATACGCAGTATTTT. Translation: CASSSFSGGADTQYF.

Written as DNA, the CDR3 is TGTGCCAGCAGTCGCGGGACAGGGGGTCGAGAGACCCAGTACTTC. It specifies CASSRGTGGRETQYF. This rearrangement joins TRBV6-5 to TRBJ2-5; 11 positions match TRBD1. V lost 5 bases and J lost 4; bases outside the gene matches: 6. The V gene's germline CDR1 is MNHEY and CDR2 SVGAGI. There are 15 residues in the CDR3.

This sequence joins TRBV18 and TRBJ1-2, with TRBD1 identical over 9 bases. Germline lookup yields CDR1 KGHSH and CDR2 LQKENI. The trim removed 3 bases at V and 5 bases at J, leaving 7 bases unmatched. The CDR3 length is 15 residues. The CDR3 protein is CASSPQDRGGYGYTF. DNA of the CDR3: TGTGCCAGCTCACCGCAGGACAGGGGTGGATATGGCTACACCTTC.

The chain couples TRBV3-1 (or the pseudogene TRBV3-2) to TRBJ1-6; TRBD1 might be the D (6 bases). V lost 1 base and J lost 5, with 9 bases in between. Germline V gene data show CDR1 as LGHDT and CDR2 as YNNKEL (reference sequence). This CDR3 comprises 15 residues. CDR3 bases: TGTGCCAGCAGCCAAGGGACAGCAAATAATTCACCCCTCCACTTT. Its translation: CASSQGTANNSPLHF.

The chain employs TRBV4-3 and TRBJ1-2, with 8 nucleotides matching TRBD1. Germline CDR1 LGHNA, CDR2 YSLEER. This CDR3 is 15 amino acids long. J was trimmed by 5 bases and V by 4 bases; bases with no gene match: 9. CDR3 sequence: CASSPSQGAGYGYTF. CDR3 sequence (DNA): TGCGCCAGCAGCCCGTCGCAGGGGGCAGGGTATGGCTACACCTTC.

V and J are TRBV3-1 (or the pseudogene TRBV3-2) and TRBJ1-1, with unresolved D. Trimming shortened V by 0 bases and J by 4 bases, and 15 bases separated the two germline ends. The CDR3 consists of 16 residues. The germline CDR1 and CDR2 sequences are LGHDT and YNNKEL (reference sequence). The CDR3 spells CASSQDLGFGSTEAFF. The CDR3 nucleotides read TGTGCCAGCAGCCAAGATCTCGGGTTCGGGAGCACTGAAGCTTTCTTT.

The rearrangement uses TRBV7-9 and TRBJ2-2; TRBD1 matches 9 bases. The V and J ends lost 5 bases and 4 bases, in that order; junction bases with no gene match: 5. Germline CDR1 SEHNR, CDR2 FQNEAQ (reference sequence). The CDR3 is made up of 15 amino acids. The CDR3 loop reads CASSGQGLGTGELFF. CDR3 nucleotide sequence: TGTGCCAGCAGCGGACAGGGGTTGGGCACCGGGGAGCTGTTTTTT.

Concerning this clone: This sample includes further DNA sequences coding for the same CDR3. DNA for the CDR3: TGTGCCAGCAGCTTAAGACAGGGGAGGAATTCACCCCTCCACTTT. Encoded protein: CASSLRQGRNSPLHF. The J gene is TRBJ1-6, the V gene TRBV7-2, with 8 bases that match TRBD1. V shed 2 bases, J shed 7 bases, and the junction held 4 bases outside the gene matches. CDR3 size: 15 residues. From germline, CDR1 is SGHTA and CDR2 FQGNSA. The variable domain in full, with the rest retrieved from reference TRBV7-2 and TRBJ1-6, is GAGVSQSPSNKVTEKGKDVELRCDPISGHTALYWYRQSLGQGLEFLIYFQGNSAPDKSGLPSDRFSAERTGGSVSTLTIQRTQQEDSAVYLCASSLRQGRNSPLHFGNGTRLTVT.

This clone was detected only once. The genes are TRBV29-1 and TRBJ1-2; the D gene is possibly TRBD1 (6 bases). This CDR3 has 17 residues. CDR1 is SQVTM, CDR2 ANQGSEA, per germline. V lost 5 bases, J lost 1 base, and 23 bases lay in between. Here the CDR3 DNA reads TGCAGCGTTTCGGGATTAAAGACAGGATCCCTTAACTATGGCTACACCTTC. Its protein is CSVSGLKTGSLNYGYTF.

V and J are TRBV5-4 and TRBJ2-7, with no clear D. The ends were cut back, 6 bases at V and 7 bases at J, with 26 bases in the middle. The CDR3 has 16 residues. Germline V lookup: CDR1 SGHNT, CDR2 YYREEE (reference sequence). The CDR3 loop is CASTRGRGQFSGEQYF. For the CDR3, the DNA is TGTGCCAGCACCCGAGGTAGAGGTCAATTCTCTGGAGAGCAGTACTTC.